This TCR beta chain was observed in a study of memory B cells and T cells in multiple sclerosis. Study conclusions and caveats: Clone-set sizes differed between compartments, so shared clonotype counts needed normalization.

CDR1 and CDR2 from the germline V gene are SGDLS and YYNGEE. The CDR3 is 14 amino acids. The V and J ends lost 4 bases and 0 bases respectively, with 11 bases between them. Stimulus-free culture yielded autoproliferating CFSE-dim and non-proliferating CFSE-high T cells, each sequenced separately. Pooled replicate wells came from 50 million to 60 million CFSE-labeled PBMCs cultured approximately 7 days without stimulus. The PBMCs received 0.45 to 0.6 uM CFSE and serum-free culture with no added stimuli. Data came from immunoSEQ multiplex PCR; TCRdb stores just in-frame clones and leaves some out. The sample carries about 32,000 clones, roughly 83% recorded once. This clone appeared a few times. Its antigen is not identified.

The sequencing input was PBMCs from blood kept in culture. This chain joins TRBV9 and TRBJ2-7, with D unresolved. The TCR was taken from a human donor with multiple sclerosis. The CDR3 DNA reads TGTGCCAGCAGCCGGTCCCTGACCTCCTACGAGCAGTACTTC. Residues: CASSRSLTSYEQYF.